The following is a TCR beta chain sequence with its context. The data were produced by immunoSEQ multiplex PCR, yet TCRdb's version contains in-frame clones alone and is incomplete. The table includes about 47,000 clones, around four fifths detected once. This CDR3 is 14 amino acids long. V was pared by 5 bases and J by 0 bases, with 11 bases between. The germline gives CDR1 MNHEY, CDR2 SMNVEV (reference sequence). This sample stems from a study of T cells in tumors after PD-1 blockade. About the research overall: Patients received pembrolizumab 200 mg every 3 weeks or cemiplimab 350 mg every 2 weeks. A subset received ongoing vismodegib 150 mg daily alongside anti-PD-1 therapy.

The rearrangement links TRBV27 to TRBJ2-7; TRBD1 is a possible D gene (5 bases). Sequences were derived from PBMCs, sampled before anti-PD-1 therapy. The TCR comes from a human donor with advanced basal cell or squamous cell carcinoma (not recorded which). The CDR3: CASSAQGLSYEQYF. The CDR3 DNA reads TGTGCCAGCAGTGCCCAGGGTCTCTCCTACGAGCAGTACTTC.